Shown below are 28 T cell receptor beta chains from a single sample sequenced in a study of T cells after yellow fever vaccination. Each CDR3 protein is one row after TCRdb ran MiXCR on the 5' RACE reads. The sample lists 510,000 or so distinct CDR3 sequences, 15% to 20% occurring once. Source: PBMCs, taken 15 days after the yellow fever booster vaccination. These receptor sequences come from a man aged 30 to 45 who received the YFV17D yellow fever vaccine.

The rearrangement joins TRBV7-6 to TRBJ2-5, with TRBD1 as a possible D gene (5 bases). CDR3 length: 15 residues. CDR1 and CDR2 (germline): SGHVS, FNYEAQ. V gave up 4 bases and J gave up 2 bases, with 14 bases separating them. CDR3 sequence: CASSSTRQIQETQYF. In nucleotides, the CDR3 is TGTGCCAGCAGCTCCACGCGACAGATACAAGAGACCCAGTACTTC. The complete variable domain, with remaining parts taken from reference TRBV7-6 and TRBJ2-5, reads GAGVSQSPRYKVTKRGQDVALRCDPISGHVSLYWYRQALGQGPEFLTYFNYEAQQDKSGLPNDRFSAERPEGSISTLTIQRTEQRDSAMYRCASSSTRQIQETQYFGPGTRLLVL.

There are a few counts of this clonotype. The genes are TRBV27 and TRBJ2-7; unclear D gene. The V gene's germline CDR1 is MNHEY and CDR2 SMNVEV (reference sequence). With 5 bases removed from V and 6 bases from J, the gap between germline ends came to 14 bases. The length of the CDR3 is 13 residues. Here the CDR3 DNA reads TGTGCCAGCAGTCACCATAGAGGCTCCGAGCAGTACTTC. It translates to CASSHHRGSEQYF.

The V call is TRBV2, the J call TRBJ1-2, with 10 bases fitting TRBD1. Unmatched junction bases numbered 6, after V lost 6 bases and J lost 2 bases. Germline CDR1 is SNHLY and CDR2 is FYNNEI. The CDR3 consists of 15 residues. The CDR3 DNA sequence: TGTGCCAGCAGAGGGGACAGGGGCCCGAACTATGGCTACACCTTC. Translated, it gives CASRGDRGPNYGYTF.

This clonotype appeared many times. This chain uses TRBV29-1 with TRBJ2-5, with 12 positions matching TRBD1. V was pared by 4 bases and J by 4 bases, with 16 bases of the junction left unmatched. There are 18 residues in the CDR3. In germline, CDR1 is SQVTM, CDR2 ANQGSEA. The DNA for the CDR3 is TGCAGCGTTGTCCCGGGACAGGGGGCGTGGGAGGACGGAGAGACCCAGTACTTC. Translation gives CSVVPGQGAWEDGETQYF.

This clonotype was seen many times. The V call is TRBV5-1, the J call TRBJ2-7; the D gene is possibly TRBD1 (5 bases). V was clipped by 0 bases and J by 2 bases, with 6 bases between them. The CDR3 is 13 residues long. Germline-derived CDR1 and CDR2 are SGHRS and YFSETQ. The DNA for the CDR3 is TGCGCCAGCAGCTTGGACAGGACCTACGAGCAGTACTTC. This codes for CASSLDRTYEQYF.

This clonotype was observed a few times. One end of the junction varies from germline; a read error may be responsible. The J gene is TRBJ2-5, the V gene TRBV7-7, with 13 bases aligning to TRBD2. Germline CDR1 is SSHAT and CDR2 is FNYEAQ (reference sequence). The CDR3 covers 17 residues. The CDR3 nucleotides are TGTGCTAGCAGCTTAGGGGGACTAGCGGGGCGCGGAGAGACCCAGTACTTC. Residues: CASSLGGLAGRGETQYF.

The V gene is TRBV28, the J gene TRBJ2-1; D remains unclear. Trimming removed 2 bases at V and 8 bases at J, with 13 bases between. The CDR3 extends over 14 amino acids. Germline CDR1 is MDHEN and CDR2 is SYDVKM. CDR3 loop: CASSLSRVQDEQFF. In DNA, the CDR3 is TGTGCCAGCAGTTTAAGTAGGGTACAAGATGAGCAGTTCTTC.

The chain uses TRBV12-3 or TRBV12-4 and TRBJ2-7, with D maybe TRBD1 (5 bases). Trimming removed 1 base from V and 3 bases from J, with 7 bases in between. This CDR3 has 13 residues. The CDR3 protein is CASSLEQVYEQYF. CDR3 bases: TGTGCCAGCAGTTTAGAACAGGTCTACGAGCAGTACTTC.

V usage is TRBV5-1 and J usage is TRBJ1-1; D is ambiguous. There are 16 residues in the CDR3. Trimming removed 5 bases from V and 3 bases from J, with 20 bases in between. The V gene's germline CDR1 is SGHRS and CDR2 YFSETQ. CDR3 sequence (DNA): TGCGCCAGCAGAAAACCCGGTGGAGGTGAATACACTGAAGCTTTCTTT. This gives the protein CASRKPGGGEYTEAFF.

There are a few counts of this clonotype. This chain connects TRBV2 to TRBJ2-5, with 11 bases fitting TRBD2. V lost 8 bases, J lost 5 bases, and 10 bases stayed unmatched. This CDR3 contains 15 residues. Per germline, CDR1 SNHLY and CDR2 FYNNEI. CDR3 nucleotides: TGTGCCAGCTATTCTCTAGCGGGAGGAGGGGAGACCCAGTACTTC. Its translation is CASYSLAGGGETQYF.

The chain has TRBV7-9 and TRBJ1-2; the D is unclear. V lost 5 bases and J lost 1, with 8 bases in between. The germline gives CDR1 SEHNR, CDR2 FQNEAQ (reference sequence). This CDR3 region has 13 residues. CDR3 in amino acids: CASSPFINYGYTF. In DNA form, the CDR3 reads TGTGCCAGCAGCCCCTTCATTAACTATGGCTACACCTTC.

This clonotype was found many times. The chain joins TRBV7-6 to TRBJ2-1; D is ambiguous. The germline CDR1 and CDR2 sequences are SGHVS and FNYEAQ. Trimming cost V 7 bases and J 9 bases, with 16 bases left between them. CDR3 length: 13 amino acids. CDR3 sequence reads: CASTPGLASEQFF. DNA for the CDR3: TGTGCCAGCACCCCCGGGTTAGCTAGTGAGCAGTTCTTC. The full variable domain, with the rest looked up from reference TRBV7-6 and TRBJ2-1, is GAGVSQSPRYKVTKRGQDVALRCDPISGHVSLYWYRQALGQGPEFLTYFNYEAQQDKSGLPNDRFSAERPEGSISTLTIQRTEQRDSAMYRCASTPGLASEQFFGPGTRLTVL.

In its sample, this clonotype was seen a few times. V is TRBV7-3 and J is TRBJ2-5; D is perhaps TRBD2 (5 bases). This CDR3 is built from 16 residues. V shed 6 bases and J shed 5 bases, with 22 bases lying between them. Germline CDR1 SGHTA, CDR2 FQGTGA. CDR3 nucleotides: TGTGCCAGCAGAGTAGGACTCGGAGGCCGAAAGGAGACCCAGTACTTC. Translating it yields CASRVGLGGRKETQYF.

A few counts support this clonotype. The rearrangement links TRBV12-3 or TRBV12-4 to TRBJ2-2; D might be TRBD1 (5 bases). The ends were cut back, 9 bases at V and 1 base at J, with 12 bases in the middle. CDR3 length: 14 residues. The CDR3 DNA reads TGTGCCAGTATCCTGGACATGAACACCGGGGAGCTGTTTTTT. Translation gives CASILDMNTGELFF.

The chain links TRBV7-3 to TRBJ2-3, with a weak D call TRBD2 (6 bases). V was pared by 8 bases and J by 0 bases, with 15 bases between. Germline V gene lookup returns CDR1 SGHTA and CDR2 FQGTGA. The CDR3 contains 15 residues. CDR3 sequence (DNA): TGTGCCAGCGGGCTAGGGAGGACTAGCACAGATACGCAGTATTTT. It yields the protein CASGLGRTSTDTQYF.

The chain has TRBV5-1 and TRBJ2-2, with 9 positions matching TRBD1. Losses at the gene ends were 4 bases for V and 5 bases for J; bases not matched to a gene: 6. CDR3 length equals 15 residues. Germline V gene data show CDR1 as SGHRS and CDR2 as YFSETQ. The CDR3 sequence is CASSLQTGGTGELFF. The CDR3 nucleotides read TGCGCCAGCAGCCTTCAGACAGGGGGGACCGGGGAGCTGTTTTTT.

This sequence joins TRBV4-2 and TRBJ2-4; D not resolved. The length of the CDR3 is 12 residues. The germline V and J ends were trimmed by 6 bases and 12 bases, with 15 bases remaining between them. Germline CDR1 and CDR2: LGHNA and YNFKEQ. Here the CDR3 DNA reads TGTGCCAGCAGGTCCGGCGAAGGGTCTCAGTACTTC. This gives the protein CASRSGEGSQYF.

This clonotype showed up just a few times. The chain carries TRBV5-1 and TRBJ1-3; the D is unclear. The CDR3 runs to 17 residues. Germline V gene sequence: CDR1 SGHRS, CDR2 YFSETQ. V was clipped by 0 bases and J by 0 bases, with 13 bases between them. CDR3 sequence reads: CASSLAGRALSGNTIYF. The CDR3 bases are TGCGCCAGCAGCTTGGCCGGTAGGGCCCTCTCTGGAAACACCATATATTTT.

The gene calls are TRBV7-2 and TRBJ2-7; 7 nucleotides agree with TRBD1. Unmatched junction bases numbered 8, after V lost 7 bases and J lost 5 bases. Per germline, CDR1 SGHTA and CDR2 FQGNSA. The CDR3 contains 13 residues. This CDR3 is CASTLTGLDEQYF. The CDR3 nucleotides are TGTGCCAGCACACTGACAGGGTTGGACGAGCAGTACTTC.

This clonotype was detected once. V usage is TRBV20-1 and J usage is TRBJ2-1; D possibly corresponds to TRBD1 (5 bases). Trimming removed 0 bases from V and 7 bases from J, with 16 bases in between. From germline, CDR1 is DFQATT and CDR2 SNEGSKA (reference sequence). The CDR3 covers 15 residues. CDR3 sequence reads: CSARDPGSKGNEQFF. DNA for the CDR3: TGCAGTGCTAGAGATCCAGGGTCTAAGGGGAATGAGCAGTTCTTC.

This chain connects TRBV6-2 or TRBV6-3 to TRBJ2-7; D might be TRBD1 or TRBD2, each matching 5 bases. The CDR3 covers 15 residues. Germline lookup yields CDR1 MNHEY and CDR2 SVGEGT. V lost 7 bases to trimming and J lost 0 bases, with 16 bases between them. The CDR3 DNA reads as TGTGCCAGCACGGATAACGGGGCTAGCTCCTACGAGCAGTACTTC. Protein product: CASTDNGASSYEQYF.

This clonotype was seen a handful of times. The genes are TRBV24-1 and TRBJ2-7; possible D gene TRBD2, 6 bases. Germline V lookup: CDR1 KGHDR, CDR2 SFDVKD. The CDR3 runs to 13 residues. The ends were cut back, 4 bases at V and 7 bases at J, with 13 bases in the middle. The CDR3 sequence is CATSDNSGGEQYF. The CDR3 bases are TGTGCCACCAGTGACAACTCTGGGGGGGAGCAGTACTTC.

V and J are TRBV5-1 and TRBJ2-7, with D tentatively TRBD1 (6 bases). Germline CDR1 SGHRS, CDR2 YFSETQ. The CDR3 runs to 15 residues. Trimming shortened V by 0 bases and J by 4 bases, and 14 bases separated the two germline ends. CDR3 in amino acids: CASSLGGLTQYEQYF. The DNA for the CDR3 is TGCGCCAGCAGCTTGGGGGGGCTCACCCAATACGAGCAGTACTTC.

This clonotype has a count of ten or more. DNA for the CDR3: TGTGCCAGCAGTTTAGGACAGGGCCACACTGAAGCTTTCTTT. Encoded protein: CASSLGQGHTEAFF. The rearrangement joins TRBV12-3 or TRBV12-4 to TRBJ1-1; the match to TRBD1 covers 7 bases. The CDR3 loop spans 14 amino acids. V shed 1 base, J shed 3 bases, and the junction held 2 bases outside the gene matches.

The V call is TRBV20-1, the J call TRBJ1-5, with TRBD1 matching over 7 bases. The germline CDR1 and CDR2 sequences are DFQATT and SNEGSKA (reference sequence). The CDR3 length is 13 residues. V was pared by 0 bases and J by 6 bases, with 2 bases of the junction left unmatched. The CDR3 DNA reads TGCAGTGCTAGAGACACAGGGGTTCAGCCCCAGCATTTT. Residues: CSARDTGVQPQHF.

In this sample, this clonotype turned up a few times. V usage is TRBV2 and J usage is TRBJ2-2, with TRBD1 matching over 7 bases. The CDR3 runs to 14 residues. Germline assignment: CDR1 SNHLY and CDR2 FYNNEI. V shed 6 bases, J shed 0 bases, and the junction held 1 base outside the gene matches. The CDR3 protein is CASRTGTNTGELFF. The CDR3 DNA is TGTGCCAGCAGGACAGGGACGAACACCGGGGAGCTGTTTTTT.

The DNA for the CDR3 is TGTGCCAGCGGTCTTGACGGAGACATTCAGTACTTC. Protein product: CASGLDGDIQYF. V is TRBV27 and J is TRBJ2-7; D is undetermined. The DNA end lines up better with TRBJ2-4; the J call may be wrong. CDR1 and CDR2 (germline): MNHEY, SMNVEV (reference sequence). The CDR3 is made up of 12 amino acids.

The chain employs TRBV28 and TRBJ1-1; 7 bases are shared with TRBD1. The germline V gene has CDR1 MDHEN and CDR2 SYDVKM. After removal of 5 bases from V and 5 bases from J, the junction contained 8 bases not matched to a gene. This CDR3 contains 14 residues. This CDR3 is CASSPPGQRTEAFF. The CDR3 region has the DNA TGTGCCAGCAGTCCCCCGGGACAGCGGACTGAAGCTTTCTTT.